A single sample gave rise to the 16 T cell receptor beta chains below, sequenced in a study of OX40 agonist ivuxolimab in advanced cancers. Only in-frame clones appear in the TCRdb table, and some are missing; sequencing was by immunoSEQ multiplex PCR. Counted here are roughly 100,000 clones, less than 95% occurring once; the ten biggest clones make up about 0.48%. The specimen was CD4+ or CD8+ T cells sorted from blood, collected in a trial of the OX40 agonist ivuxolimab. Receptors were obtained from an adult with an advanced solid tumor such as melanoma, head and neck, liver or kidney cancer.

The CDR3 DNA sequence: TGTGCCAGCACGCGAGAGCAACAGTTCTCCTACGAGCAGTACTTC. Translation gives CASTREQQFSYEQYF. The chain has TRBV6-1 and TRBJ2-7; D not certain. The CDR3 has 15 residues. Germline V CDR1 and CDR2: MNHNS, SASEGT. V lost 7 bases, J lost 0 bases, and 16 bases lay in between.

The chain carries TRBV9 and TRBJ1-6, with 7 nucleotides matching TRBD1. The ends lost 0 bases at V and 6 bases at J; junction bases unmatched: 6. The CDR3 has 16 residues. In germline, CDR1 is SGDLS, CDR2 YYNGEE. This CDR3 reads CASSVEQGDRNSPLHF. The DNA for the CDR3 is TGTGCCAGCAGCGTAGAGCAGGGGGACCGTAATTCACCCCTCCACTTT.

This chain uses TRBV7-2 with TRBJ1-1, with D tentatively TRBD1 (5 bases). The CDR3 has 12 residues. V was cut by 6 bases and J by 4 bases, with 9 bases left in between. The germline V gene has CDR1 SGHTA and CDR2 FQGNSA. The CDR3 coding sequence is TGTGCCAGCAGAAGGGGTTCCACTGAAGCTTTCTTT. Amino acid sequence: CASRRGSTEAFF.

The genes are TRBV18 and TRBJ2-7, with 7 bases fitting TRBD1. This CDR3 spans 15 amino acids. The J segment lost 6 bases and the V segment lost 0 bases, leaving 8 bases of the junction unmatched. Germline lookup yields CDR1 KGHSH and CDR2 LQKENI. The CDR3 spells CASSPPTGQQVEQYF. In DNA, the CDR3 is TGTGCCAGCTCACCACCAACGGGACAGCAGGTCGAGCAGTACTTC.

The rearrangement links TRBV7-9 to TRBJ2-7; 9 bases map to TRBD1. The CDR3 loop spans 14 amino acids. Trimming took 3 bases from V and 9 from J; bases not matched to a gene: 9. Germline V gene lookup returns CDR1 SEHNR and CDR2 FQNEAQ (reference sequence). In nucleotides, the CDR3 is TGTGCCAGCAGCTTGGACAGGGGCTGGTTCGGGCAGTACTTC. Protein product: CASSLDRGWFGQYF.

V gene TRBV7-8 combines with J gene TRBJ2-3, with a tentative D call TRBD1 (6 bases). The CDR3 is made up of 14 amino acids. Deletions cut 5 bases from V and 4 bases from J, with 13 bases between. Germline V gene data show CDR1 as SGHVS and CDR2 as FQNEAQ. Here the CDR3 DNA reads TGTGCCAGCAGCCCCCGAAGGGGGTCAGATACGCAGTATTTT. This sequence encodes CASSPRRGSDTQYF.

The chain links TRBV7-9 to TRBJ2-5, with a weak D call TRBD1 (6 bases). This CDR3 comprises 13 residues. The germline V gene encodes CDR1 SEHNR and CDR2 FQNEAQ (reference sequence). Trimming removed 1 base from V and 4 bases from J, with 7 bases in between. The CDR3 sequence: CASSLGTAETQYF. CDR3 bases: TGTGCCAGCAGCTTAGGGACAGCAGAGACCCAGTACTTC.

V gene TRBV6-4 combines with J gene TRBJ1-2; 8 nucleotides align to TRBD1. Germline CDR1 is MRHNA and CDR2 is SNTAGT. V gave up 6 bases and J gave up 8 bases; unmatched junction bases: 11. The CDR3 length is 14 residues. The CDR3: CASSADRASGGYTF. DNA for the CDR3: TGTGCCAGCAGCGCGGACAGGGCATCAGGGGGCTACACCTTC.

The CDR3 nucleotides read TGCGCCAGCAGCCAAGCCCACCCCCAATTTAATTCCTACGAGCAGTACTTC. This codes for CASSQAHPQFNSYEQYF. V and J are TRBV4-1 and TRBJ2-7; D call uncertain. The CDR3 sequence is 17 residues long. Trimming shortened V by 1 base and J by 1 base, and 17 bases separated the two germline ends. Germline V CDR1 and CDR2: MGHRA, YSYEKL.

The chain recombines TRBV4-3 with TRBJ2-3; 9 bases map to TRBD2. Per the germline V gene, CDR1 is LGHNA and CDR2 is YSLEER. The CDR3 is made up of 18 amino acids. Trimming removed 0 bases from V and 4 bases from J; junction bases left unmatched: 11. The CDR3 spells CASSQDWRSGGTPDTQYF. As DNA, the CDR3 is TGCGCCAGCAGCCAAGACTGGAGGAGCGGGGGGACCCCAGATACGCAGTATTTT.

This chain links TRBV18 with TRBJ2-7, with TRBD1 matching over 8 bases. The germline CDR1 and CDR2 sequences are KGHSH and LQKENI. CDR3 length equals 15 residues. Trimming took 3 bases from V and 1 from J; bases not matched to a gene: 5. The DNA for the CDR3 is TGTGCCAGCTCACCTGGGACAGGATCGTCCTACGAGCAGTACTTC. Its protein is CASSPGTGSSYEQYF.

This rearrangement joins TRBV10-3 to TRBJ2-3, with 8 bases identical to TRBD2. CDR3 size: 14 residues. V was clipped by 4 bases and J by 6 bases; unmatched bases: 6. Germline values: CDR1 ENHRY, CDR2 SYGVKD. This chain's CDR3 is CAISARGGLDTQYF. The CDR3 nucleotides are TGTGCCATCAGTGCCCGGGGGGGCCTTGATACGCAGTATTTT.

The chain has TRBV25-1 and TRBJ1-1; tentative D call: TRBD1 (5 bases). Germline V gives CDR1 MGHDK, CDR2 SYGVNS. The germline V and J ends were trimmed by 8 bases and 5 bases, with 15 bases remaining between them. CDR3 length: 13 amino acids. The CDR3 region is CASRFRGWTEAFF. CDR3 bases: TGTGCCAGCCGTTTTAGGGGTTGGACTGAAGCTTTCTTT.

The J gene is TRBJ1-2, the V gene TRBV6-5; a possible D gene is TRBD1 (6 bases). CDR3 length: 13 residues. V shed 6 bases and J shed 9 bases, with 17 bases lying between them. Germline V gives CDR1 MNHEY, CDR2 SVGAGI. CDR3 bases: TGTGCCAGCAGATCTCCTTTAGGGGGTAGCTACACCTTC. Translated, it gives CASRSPLGGSYTF.

The V call is TRBV27, the J call TRBJ1-5; no firm D call. The CDR3 spans 14 residues. V was clipped by 5 bases and J by 0 bases, with 8 bases between them. Germline assignment: CDR1 MNHEY and CDR2 SMNVEV (reference sequence). In nucleotides, the CDR3 is TGTGCCAGCAGTGTCACTTATAGCAATCAGCCCCAGCATTTT. Encoded protein: CASSVTYSNQPQHF.

This clone was observed once. The J gene is TRBJ1-1, the V gene TRBV6-5; D remains unclear. CDR1 and CDR2 (germline): MNHEY, SVGAGI. The CDR3 length is 13 residues. V lost 4 bases to trimming and J lost 3 bases, with 9 bases between them. This CDR3 reads CASSSGRHTEAFF. The CDR3 nucleotides read TGTGCCAGCAGTTCCGGACGGCACACTGAAGCTTTCTTT.